Sequencing of this T cell receptor beta chain was carried out in a study of blood T cell repertoires in COVID-19. Study background: Collection of acute and convalescent COVID-19 samples took place in the United States, Italy and Spain.

Original methodology: Estimation of nucleated cell counts was performed using reference gene primer amplification. TCRdb keeps only in-frame clones here, not all; method: immunoSEQ multiplex PCR. Clone size and V and J calls were adopted from that table, with D and trimming inferred from the DNA. The repertoire includes about 500,000 clones, 85% to 90% of them detected once, and roughly 8% sits in the top ten. Seattle-derived patients entered the study during active infection and were followed longitudinally. Germline CDR1 and CDR2: SGDLS and YYNGEE. Between the trimmed V and J ends, which lost 0 bases and 1 base, there was a span of 14 bases. CDR3 length equals 18 residues.

V gene TRBV9 combines with J gene TRBJ2-6, with D possibly being TRBD1 (6 bases). Specimen: peripheral blood. The clonotype was recovered from a woman in her forties or fifties with COVID-19, enrolled during active disease. CDR3 in DNA: TGTGCCAGCAGCGTAGAAGGACAGCCAAGGTCTGGGGCCAACGTCCTGACTTTC. Encoded protein: CASSVEGQPRSGANVLTF.